The T cell receptor beta chain under discussion was sequenced for a study of cytomegalovirus exposure and HLA in healthy donors. Overall study results and limits: Earlier analysis found most TCR beta V segments productive about 90% or about 30% of the time. According to reports, the classifier identified cytomegalovirus status with high specificity and sensitivity. Serostatus for CMV was the only available immune exposure information.

PCR amplification relied on 60 Vbeta primers (plus 13 Jbeta primers). Only in-frame clones appear in the TCRdb table, and some are missing; sequencing was by immunoSEQ multiplex PCR. Here the sample spans some 91,000 clones, around 77% being singletons. The junction had 7 bases not matched to a gene; V was cut back by 5 bases and J by 3 bases. The V gene's germline CDR1 is LNHDA and CDR2 SQIVND (reference sequence). This CDR3 is built from 16 residues. A remark on this clone: What it binds is unknown.

The sequencing input was PBMCs. The receptor was isolated from a man in his forties in good health and CMV-seronegative. The rearrangement links TRBV19 to TRBJ2-7, with TRBD2 identical over 13 bases. Here the CDR3 DNA reads TGTGCCAGTAGTTCCCCGGGACTAGCGGGGATCTACGAGCAGTACTTC. It translates to CASSSPGLAGIYEQYF.